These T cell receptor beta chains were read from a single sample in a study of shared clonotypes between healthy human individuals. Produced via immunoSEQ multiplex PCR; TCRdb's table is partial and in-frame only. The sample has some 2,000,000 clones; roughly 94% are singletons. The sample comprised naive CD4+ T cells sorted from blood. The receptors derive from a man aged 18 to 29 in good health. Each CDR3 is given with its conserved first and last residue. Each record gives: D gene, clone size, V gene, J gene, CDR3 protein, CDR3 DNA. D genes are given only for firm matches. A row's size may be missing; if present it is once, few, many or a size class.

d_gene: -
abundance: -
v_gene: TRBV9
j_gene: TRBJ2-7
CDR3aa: CASSVGQATYEQYF
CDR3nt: TGTGCCAGCAGCGTAGGACAGGCGACCTACGAGCAGTACTTC

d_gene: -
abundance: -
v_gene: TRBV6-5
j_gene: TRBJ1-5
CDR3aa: CASTSDKYQPQHF
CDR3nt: TGTGCCAGCACCTCGGACAAGTATCAGCCCCAGCATTTT

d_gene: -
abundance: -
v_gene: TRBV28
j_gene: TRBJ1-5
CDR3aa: CASRRDTLDGQPQHF
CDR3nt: TGTGCCAGCAGACGGGACACCCTAGATGGTCAGCCCCAGCATTTT

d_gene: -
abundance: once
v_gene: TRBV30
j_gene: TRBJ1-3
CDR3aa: CAWSVRGKVSGNTIYF
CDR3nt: TGTGCCTGGAGTGTACGAGGAAAGGTCTCTGGAAACACCATATATTTT

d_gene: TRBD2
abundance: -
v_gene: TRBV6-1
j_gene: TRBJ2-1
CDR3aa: CASQLAGGSYNEQFF
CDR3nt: TGTGCCAGCCAATTGGCGGGGGGGAGCTACAATGAGCAGTTCTTC

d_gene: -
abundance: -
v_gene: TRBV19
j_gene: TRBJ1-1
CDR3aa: CASSPAGAVVITEAFF
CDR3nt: TGTGCCAGTAGCCCGGCAGGGGCAGTGGTAATCACTGAAGCTTTCTTT

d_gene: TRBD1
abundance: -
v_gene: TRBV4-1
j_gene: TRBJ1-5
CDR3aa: CASSQVQGKGSNQPQHF
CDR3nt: TGCGCCAGCAGCCAAGTACAGGGGAAGGGAAGCAATCAGCCCCAGCATTTT

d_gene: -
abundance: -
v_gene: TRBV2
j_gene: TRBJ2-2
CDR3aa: CASSVDAANTGELFF
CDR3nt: TGTGCCAGCAGTGTGGATGCAGCGAACACCGGGGAGCTGTTTTTT

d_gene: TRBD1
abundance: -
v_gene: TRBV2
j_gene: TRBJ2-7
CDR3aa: CASSRTGDEQYF
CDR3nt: TGTGCCAGCAGTCGGACAGGGGACGAGCAGTACTTC

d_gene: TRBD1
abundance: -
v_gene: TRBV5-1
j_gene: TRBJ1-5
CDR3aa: CASSFTGGVDQPQHF
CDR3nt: TGCGCCAGCAGCTTCACAGGGGGAGTAGACCAGCCCCAGCATTTT

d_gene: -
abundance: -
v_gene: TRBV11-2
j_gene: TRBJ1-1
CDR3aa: CASSPGRAERAFF
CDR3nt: TGTGCCAGCAGCCCCGGGAGGGCTGAGAGAGCTTTCTTT

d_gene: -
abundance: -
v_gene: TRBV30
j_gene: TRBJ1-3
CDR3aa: CAWSVPSSGNSGNTIYF
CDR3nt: TGTGCCTGGAGTGTACCATCCTCGGGCAACTCTGGAAACACCATATATTTT

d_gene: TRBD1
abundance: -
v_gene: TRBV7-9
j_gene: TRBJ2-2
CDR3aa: CASSQGQGVYTGELFF
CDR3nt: TGTGCCAGCAGCCAGGGACAGGGTGTTTACACCGGGGAGCTGTTTTTT

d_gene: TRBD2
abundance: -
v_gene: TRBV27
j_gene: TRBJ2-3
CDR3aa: CASSPYLLQPGLGYTDTQYF
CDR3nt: TGTGCCAGCAGTCCCTATCTGCTCCAACCGGGACTAGGATACACAGATACGCAGTATTTT

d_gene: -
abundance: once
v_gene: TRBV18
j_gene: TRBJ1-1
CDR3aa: CASSPLGVGTEAFF
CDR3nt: TGTGCCAGCTCACCACTGGGGGTAGGAACTGAAGCTTTCTTT

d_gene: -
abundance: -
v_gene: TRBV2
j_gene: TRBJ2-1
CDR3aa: CASVVARVFGGEQFF
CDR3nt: TGTGCCAGCGTAGTAGCGAGAGTGTTTGGGGGAGAGCAGTTCTTC

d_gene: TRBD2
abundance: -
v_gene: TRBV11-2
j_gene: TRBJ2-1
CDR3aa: CASSYQAGVYNEQFF
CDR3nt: TGTGCCAGCAGCTACCAAGCGGGGGTTTACAATGAGCAGTTCTTC

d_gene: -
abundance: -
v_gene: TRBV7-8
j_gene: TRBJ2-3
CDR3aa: CASSLRTYFSTDTQYF
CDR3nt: TGTGCCAGCAGCCTGCGGACTTATTTCTCGACAGATACGCAGTATTTT

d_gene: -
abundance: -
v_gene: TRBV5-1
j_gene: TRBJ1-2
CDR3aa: CASSLTGSSKGYGYTF
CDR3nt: TGCGCCAGCAGCTTGACAGGGTCTTCCAAGGGCTATGGCTACACCTTC

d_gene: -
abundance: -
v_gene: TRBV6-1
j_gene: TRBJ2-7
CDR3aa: CASKVGLYRYEQYF
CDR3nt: TGTGCCAGCAAAGTCGGCTTATACCGGTACGAGCAGTACTTC

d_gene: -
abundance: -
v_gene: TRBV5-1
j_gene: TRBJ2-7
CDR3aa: CASSGSTVPSSYEQYF
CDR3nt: TGCGCCAGCAGCGGCTCGACGGTGCCAAGCTCCTACGAGCAGTACTTC

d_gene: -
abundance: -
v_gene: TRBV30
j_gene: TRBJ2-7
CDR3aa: CAWRGRLSSYEQYF
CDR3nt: TGTGCCTGGAGGGGACGGCTGAGCTCCTACGAGCAGTACTTC

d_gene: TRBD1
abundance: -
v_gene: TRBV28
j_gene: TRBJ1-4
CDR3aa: CASRIRGPEKLFF
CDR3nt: TGTGCCAGCAGAATCAGGGGGCCTGAAAAACTGTTTTTT

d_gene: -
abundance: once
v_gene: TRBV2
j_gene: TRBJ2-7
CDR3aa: CASSATAYEQYF
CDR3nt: TGTGCCAGCAGTGCCACCGCCTACGAGCAGTACTTC

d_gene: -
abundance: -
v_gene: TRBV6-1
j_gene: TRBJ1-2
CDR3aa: CASSARMEFYGYTF
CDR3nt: TGTGCCAGCAGTGCGCGTATGGAGTTCTATGGCTACACCTTC

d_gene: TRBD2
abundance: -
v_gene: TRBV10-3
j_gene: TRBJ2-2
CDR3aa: CAISDTTGGSAGELFF
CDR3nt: TGTGCCATCAGTGATACCACCGGGGGGTCAGCCGGGGAGCTGTTTTTT

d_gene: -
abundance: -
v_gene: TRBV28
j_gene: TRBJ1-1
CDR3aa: CASSSGGTEAFF
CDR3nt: TGTGCCAGCAGTTCAGGTGGGACTGAAGCTTTCTTT

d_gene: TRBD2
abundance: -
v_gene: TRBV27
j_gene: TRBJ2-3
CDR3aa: CASSIASGRSTDTQYF
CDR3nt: TGTGCCAGCAGTATCGCTAGCGGGAGGAGCACAGATACGCAGTATTTT

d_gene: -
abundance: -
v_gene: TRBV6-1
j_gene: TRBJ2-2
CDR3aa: CASSGMMNPGELFF
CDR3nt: TGTGCCAGCAGTGGTATGATGAACCCCGGGGAGCTGTTTTTT

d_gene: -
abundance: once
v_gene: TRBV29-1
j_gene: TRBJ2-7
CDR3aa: CSVEGGDYEQYF
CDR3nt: TGCAGCGTTGAAGGGGGGGACTACGAGCAGTACTTC

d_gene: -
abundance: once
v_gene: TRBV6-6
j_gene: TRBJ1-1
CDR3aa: CASSREYHTEAFF
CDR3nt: TGTGCCAGCAGTCGTGAATATCACACTGAAGCTTTCTTT

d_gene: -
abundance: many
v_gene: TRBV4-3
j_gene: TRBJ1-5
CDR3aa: CASSQETGNQPQHF
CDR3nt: TGCGCCAGCAGCCAAGAAACAGGGAATCAGCCCCAGCATTTT

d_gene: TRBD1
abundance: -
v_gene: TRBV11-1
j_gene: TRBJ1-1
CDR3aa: CASSYRTGNTEAFF
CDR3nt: TGTGCCAGCAGCTACAGGACAGGGAACACTGAAGCTTTCTTT

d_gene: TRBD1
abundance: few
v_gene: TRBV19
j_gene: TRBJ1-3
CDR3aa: CASRRDRVSGNTIYF
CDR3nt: TGTGCCAGTAGACGGGACAGGGTTTCAGGAAACACCATATATTTT

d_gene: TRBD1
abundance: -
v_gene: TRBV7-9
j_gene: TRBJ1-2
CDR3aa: CASSSHGQGADGYTF
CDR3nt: TGTGCCAGCAGCTCCCACGGACAGGGGGCGGATGGCTACACCTTC

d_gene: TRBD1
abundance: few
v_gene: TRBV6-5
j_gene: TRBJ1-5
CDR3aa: CASSRDSSNQPQHF
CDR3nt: TGTGCCAGCAGCCGGGACAGTAGCAATCAGCCCCAGCATTTT

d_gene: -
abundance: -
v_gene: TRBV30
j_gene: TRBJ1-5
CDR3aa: CAWSPGGKQPQHF
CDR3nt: TGTGCCTGGAGTCCCGGGGGTAAACAGCCCCAGCATTTT

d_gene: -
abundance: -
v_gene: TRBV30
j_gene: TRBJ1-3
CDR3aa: CAYTPRGNTIYF
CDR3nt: TGTGCCTATACACCACGGGGAAACACCATATATTTT

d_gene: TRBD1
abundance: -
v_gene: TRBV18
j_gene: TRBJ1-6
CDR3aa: CASSPAGQRNSPLHF
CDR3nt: TGTGCCAGCTCACCGGCGGGACAGCGGAATTCACCCCTCCACTTT

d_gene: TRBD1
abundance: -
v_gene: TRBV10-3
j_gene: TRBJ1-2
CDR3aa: CAIRKSDRAGGYTF
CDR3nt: TGTGCCATCAGGAAATCCGACAGGGCAGGTGGCTACACCTTC

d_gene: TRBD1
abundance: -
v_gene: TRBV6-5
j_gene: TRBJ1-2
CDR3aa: CASSLDRGLYGYTF
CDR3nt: TGTGCCAGCAGTTTAGACAGGGGGCTCTATGGCTACACCTTC

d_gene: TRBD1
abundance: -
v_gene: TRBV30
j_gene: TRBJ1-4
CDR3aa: CAWGQGAKRILEKLFF
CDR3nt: TGTGCCTGGGGACAGGGGGCGAAAAGGATACTTGAAAAACTGTTTTTT

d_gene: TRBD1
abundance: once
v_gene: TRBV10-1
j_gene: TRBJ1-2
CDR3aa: CASRRGTDNAETNYGYTF
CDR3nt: TGCGCCAGCAGGAGAGGGACAGACAACGCTGAAACGAACTATGGCTACACCTTC

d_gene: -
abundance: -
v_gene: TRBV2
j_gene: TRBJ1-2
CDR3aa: CASTTQAVPGGYTF
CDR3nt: TGTGCCAGCACTACACAGGCCGTGCCTGGCGGCTACACCTTC

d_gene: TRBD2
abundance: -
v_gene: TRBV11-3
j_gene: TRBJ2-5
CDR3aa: CASSYAGREETQYF
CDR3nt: TGTGCCAGCAGCTATGCGGGGAGGGAAGAGACCCAGTACTTC

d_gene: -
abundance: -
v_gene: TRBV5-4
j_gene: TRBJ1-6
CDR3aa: CASTPGGTNSPLHF
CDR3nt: TGTGCCAGCACCCCCGGGGGGACGAATTCACCCCTCCACTTT

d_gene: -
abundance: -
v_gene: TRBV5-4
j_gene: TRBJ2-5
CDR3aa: CASSLTSQETQYF
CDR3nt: TGTGCCAGCAGCTTGACTAGTCAAGAGACCCAGTACTTC

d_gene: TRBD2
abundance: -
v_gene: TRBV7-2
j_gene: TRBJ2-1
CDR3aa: CASSLVGTSGEQFF
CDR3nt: TGTGCCAGCAGCTTAGTCGGGACTAGCGGGGAGCAGTTCTTC